The 32 T cell receptor beta chains given below trace back to one sample, sequenced in a study of PD-1 blockade in classical Hodgkin lymphoma. In every patient, relapse followed autologous stem cell transplantation, while exposure to brentuximab vedotin differed. Sequencing was performed with immunoSEQ multiplex PCR; in TCRdb, only in-frame clones are kept and a portion is missing. The data show about 110,000 clones, about 88% seen once. This sample comprised peripheral blood mononuclear cells (PBMCs), obtained before the second cycle of nivolumab. Receptors originate from a human donor with classical Hodgkin lymphoma.

V and J are TRBV19 and TRBJ1-1, with D tentatively TRBD1 (5 bases). The CDR3 contains 15 residues. V was shortened by 6 bases and J by 1 base, with 15 bases between the two germline ends. Germline V gene data show CDR1 as LNHDA and CDR2 as SQIVND (reference sequence). CDR3 sequence: CASSQKGLRNTEAFF. CDR3 DNA sequence: TGTGCCAGTAGCCAAAAGGGGTTAAGGAACACTGAAGCTTTCTTT.

J is TRBJ2-7 and V is TRBV19, with D perhaps matching TRBD2 (5 bases). Germline V gene lookup returns CDR1 LNHDA and CDR2 SQIVND (reference sequence). The CDR3 loop spans 15 amino acids. Trimming left V 1 base short and J 0 bases short, with 10 bases between. The CDR3 coding sequence is TGTGCCAGTAGTATAGTTGGCGCGGGCTCCTACGAGCAGTACTTC. This sequence encodes CASSIVGAGSYEQYF.

This chain links TRBV30 with TRBJ1-2; D uncertain. Germline-derived CDR1 and CDR2 are GTSNPN and SVGIG (reference sequence). CDR3 length equals 11 residues. V was pared by 0 bases and J by 8 bases, with 7 bases between. CDR3 residues: CAWSVNGGYTF. CDR3 coding DNA: TGTGCCTGGAGTGTCAACGGAGGCTACACCTTC. Complete variable domain (other parts from reference TRBV30 and TRBJ1-2): SQTIHQWPATLVQPVGSPLSLECTVEGTSNPNLYWYRQAAGRGLQLLFYSVGIGQISSEVPQNLSASRPQDRQFILSSKKLLLSDSGFYLCAWSVNGGYTFGSGTRLTVV.

This clone was seen a single time. The chain links TRBV7-2 to TRBJ1-3, with D uncertain. CDR3 length: 16 residues. The germline gives CDR1 SGHTA, CDR2 FQGNSA. V lost 5 bases and J 2 bases, leaving 16 bases between the germline ends. The CDR3: CASSPLGSFPGNTIYF. In nucleotides, the CDR3 is TGTGCCAGCAGCCCCTTAGGGAGTTTTCCTGGAAACACCATATATTTT.

The V gene is TRBV5-1, the J gene TRBJ1-2; TRBD1 matches 8 bases. Germline values: CDR1 SGHRS, CDR2 YFSETQ. The V segment lost 4 bases and the J segment 1 base; nucleotides outside the gene matches: 12. The CDR3 is made up of 17 amino acids. The CDR3 sequence is CASSQGLTGGVNYGYTF. The CDR3 DNA sequence: TGCGCCAGCAGCCAGGGCCTTACAGGGGGAGTTAACTATGGCTACACCTTC.

The V and J genes are TRBV30 and TRBJ1-5, with D possibly being TRBD1 (5 bases). The V gene lost 2 bases and the J gene lost 1 base, with 9 bases spanning the gap. The length of the CDR3 is 14 residues. Germline V gene data show CDR1 as GTSNPN and CDR2 as SVGIG (reference sequence). CDR3 protein: CAWSPAGSNQPQHF. The CDR3 DNA sequence: TGTGCCTGGAGTCCGGCAGGGAGCAATCAGCCCCAGCATTTT.

This clone was seen only once. The chain is built from TRBV2 and TRBJ2-5; D not resolved. The CDR3 is made up of 14 amino acids. V lost 4 bases and J 2 bases, leaving 11 bases between the germline ends. Germline V gene lookup returns CDR1 SNHLY and CDR2 FYNNEI. The CDR3: CASSVSATQETQYF. CDR3 DNA: TGTGCCAGCAGTGTATCGGCAACGCAAGAGACCCAGTACTTC.

The rearrangement links TRBV6-6 to TRBJ2-3; 8 bases fit TRBD1. CDR1 MNHNY and CDR2 SVGAGI come from the germline V gene (reference sequence). The CDR3 has 15 residues. Unmatched junction bases numbered 5, after V lost 6 bases and J lost 0 bases. CDR3 in amino acids: CASRKGQASTDTQYF. The DNA of the CDR3 is TGTGCCAGCAGGAAGGGACAGGCGAGCACAGATACGCAGTATTTT.

This chain joins TRBV5-1 and TRBJ1-4; a possible D gene is TRBD1 (5 bases). CDR1 is SGHRS and CDR2 is YFSETQ in the germline V gene. V lost 7 bases to trimming and J lost 4 bases, with 14 bases between them. The CDR3 is made up of 14 amino acids. The DNA of the CDR3 is TGCGCCAGCCGCCTCCGGGACTATAATGAAAAACTGTTTTTT. It codes for CASRLRDYNEKLFF.

This clone showed up just a few times. The chain has TRBV5-1 and TRBJ1-2, with 8 bases aligning to TRBD1. CDR1 and CDR2 from the germline V gene are SGHRS and YFSETQ. The V segment lost 0 bases and the J segment 5 bases; nucleotides outside the gene matches: 12. CDR3 length: 17 amino acids. The CDR3 loop reads CASSLVGQGVRGYGYTF. CDR3 nucleotide sequence: TGCGCCAGCAGCTTGGTCGGACAGGGCGTCCGGGGTTATGGCTACACCTTC. Drawing the rest from reference TRBV5-1 and TRBJ1-2, the complete variable domain is KAGVTQTPRYLIKTRGQQVTLSCSPISGHRSVSWYQQTPGQGLQFLFEYFSETQRNKGNFPGRFSGRQFSNSRSEMNVSTLELGDSALYLCASSLVGQGVRGYGYTFGSGTRLTVV.

This chain uses TRBV9 with TRBJ2-2; tentative D call: TRBD2 (6 bases). The V end lost 0 bases, the J end lost 9 bases, and 9 bases lay between the germline ends. The CDR3 contains 13 residues. CDR1 and CDR2 (germline): SGDLS, YYNGEE. This chain's CDR3 is CASSVEGGRELFF. CDR3 nucleotides: TGTGCCAGCAGCGTAGAGGGAGGTAGGGAGCTGTTTTTT.

The gene calls are TRBV4-1 and TRBJ2-1; 8 nucleotides match TRBD2. The germline V gene encodes CDR1 MGHRA and CDR2 YSYEKL. J was trimmed by 2 bases and V by 5 bases; bases with no gene match: 5. The length of the CDR3 is 15 residues. The CDR3 sequence is CASSYLGLAYNEQFF. CDR3 bases: TGCGCCAGCAGCTATCTGGGACTAGCCTACAATGAGCAGTTCTTC.

The rearrangement links TRBV6-1 to TRBJ2-4; 7 positions agree with TRBD1. Germline V lookup: CDR1 MNHNS, CDR2 SASEGT. This CDR3 region has 14 residues. With 4 bases clipped from V and 4 bases from J, the junction kept 4 bases outside the gene matches. The CDR3 loop is CASSAYRGKNIQYF. CDR3 in DNA: TGTGCCAGCAGTGCCTACAGGGGAAAAAACATTCAGTACTTC.

This clone was observed once. The rearrangement joins TRBV2 to TRBJ1-4; a possible D gene is TRBD1 (6 bases). Trimming left V 6 bases short and J 8 bases short, with 19 bases between. Germline V gene data show CDR1 as SNHLY and CDR2 as FYNNEI. The CDR3 runs 15 residues. CDR3 DNA sequence: TGTGCCAGCAGGGACAAATCGACAGGAGGGGAAAAACTGTTTTTT. It specifies CASRDKSTGGEKLFF.

This clone has more than one count but fewer than ten. J is TRBJ1-3 and V is TRBV2; D is ambiguous. The germline V and J ends were trimmed by 1 base and 2 bases, with 6 bases remaining between them. This CDR3 spans 14 amino acids. Germline V CDR1 and CDR2: SNHLY, FYNNEI. CDR3 in DNA: TGTGCCAGCAGTGAAGGTACGGCTGGAAACACCATATATTTT. It translates to CASSEGTAGNTIYF.

The chain is built from TRBV4-1 and TRBJ1-2; D not certain. V lost 1 base and J 4 bases, leaving 7 bases between the germline ends. Germline V gives CDR1 MGHRA, CDR2 YSYEKL. The CDR3 has 13 amino acids. CDR3 nucleotide sequence: TGCGCCAGCAGCCAAGTCGGTTCCTATGGCTACACCTTC. Protein sequence: CASSQVGSYGYTF.

The chain combines TRBV18 with TRBJ1-1; a weak D match, TRBD1 (6 bases). V dropped 2 bases and J dropped 3 bases, with 13 bases sitting between them. This CDR3 spans 15 amino acids. Germline CDR1 is KGHSH and CDR2 is LQKENI. The CDR3 loop reads CASSPIQGSYTEAFF. The CDR3 bases are TGTGCCAGCTCACCAATCCAGGGGAGTTACACTGAAGCTTTCTTT. Together with reference TRBV18 and TRBJ1-1, the CDR3 gives the full variable domain: NAGVMQNPRHLVRRRGQEARLRCSPMKGHSHVYWYRQLPEEGLKFMVYLQKENIIDESGMPKERFSAEFPKEGPSILRIQQVVRGDSAAYFCASSPIQGSYTEAFFGQGTRLTVV.

In regard to this clone: This specimen includes other DNA sequences encoding the same CDR3. The CDR3 here is CASSSRVYEQYF. CDR3 DNA sequence: TGTGCCAGCAGCTCGAGGGTCTACGAGCAGTACTTC. The J gene is TRBJ2-7, the V gene TRBV7-2; a weak D match, TRBD2 (5 bases). Per germline, CDR1 SGHTA and CDR2 FQGNSA. The CDR3 length is 12 residues. Deletions cut 4 bases from V and 3 bases from J, with 7 bases between.

The chain uses TRBV2 and TRBJ2-5, with 7 positions matching TRBD2. This CDR3 has 15 amino acids. Trimming at V came to 6 bases and at J to 5 bases, leaving 12 bases not matched to a gene. Per germline, CDR1 SNHLY and CDR2 FYNNEI. CDR3 sequence (DNA): TGTGCCAGCAGGCCACAGGCCCCCGGGAGGGAGACCCAGTACTTC. It yields the protein CASRPQAPGRETQYF.

The gene calls are TRBV28 and TRBJ1-4; possible D gene TRBD1, 6 bases. This CDR3 spans 14 amino acids. CDR1 and CDR2 (germline): MDHEN, SYDVKM. Between the trimmed V and J ends, which lost 5 bases and 5 bases, there was a span of 12 bases. CDR3 amino acids: CASSRTAPNEKLFF. CDR3 sequence (DNA): TGTGCCAGCAGTCGGACAGCCCCGAATGAAAAACTGTTTTTT.

CDR3 bases: TGTGCCAGTAGTATTTGGGACAGGCGGAATTCACCCCTCCACTTT. Its protein product is CASSIWDRRNSPLHF. V is TRBV19 and J is TRBJ1-6; 8 bases line up with TRBD1. Germline loops: CDR1 LNHDA, CDR2 SQIVND (reference sequence). This CDR3 comprises 15 residues. Unmatched junction bases numbered 5, after V lost 3 bases and J lost 7 bases.

The chain couples TRBV19 to TRBJ1-6, with no clear D. Germline V gives CDR1 LNHDA, CDR2 SQIVND (reference sequence). The V gene lost 6 bases and the J gene lost 10 bases, with 19 bases spanning the gap. CDR3 size: 15 residues. The CDR3, as DNA: TGTGCCAGTAGCCGCTTGCCCCCGGACGGATCACCCCTCCACTTT. Translating gives CASSRLPPDGSPLHF.

This chain links TRBV9 with TRBJ2-1; D is tentatively TRBD1 or TRBD2 (6 bases each). V lost 6 bases and J lost 2, with 21 bases in between. Germline V lookup: CDR1 SGDLS, CDR2 YYNGEE. The CDR3 runs 17 residues. The CDR3 protein is CASTTGGGSGAYNEQFF. The CDR3 coding sequence is TGTGCCAGCACCACCGGAGGGGGGAGCGGCGCCTACAATGAGCAGTTCTTC. Full variable domain (missing parts from reference TRBV9 and TRBJ2-1): DSGVTQTPKHLITATGQRVTLRCSPRSGDLSVYWYQQSLDQGLQFLIQYYNGEERAKGNILERFSAQQFPDLHSELNLSSLELGDSALYFCASTTGGGSGAYNEQFFGPGTRLTVL.

CDR3: CASSSTGFYSNQPQHF. The CDR3 coding sequence is TGTGCCAGCAGTTCCACAGGGTTCTATAGCAATCAGCCCCAGCATTTT. The chain couples TRBV27 to TRBJ1-5; D possibly corresponds to TRBD1 (6 bases). Germline CDR1 reads MNHEY; CDR2 reads SMNVEV (reference sequence). With 4 bases removed from V and 0 bases from J, the gap between germline ends came to 13 bases. This CDR3 is built from 16 residues.

This clone showed up just once. This chain connects TRBV19 to TRBJ1-2, with no clear D. Trimming cost V 1 base and J 7 bases, with 13 bases left between them. CDR3 length equals 14 residues. CDR1 and CDR2 (germline): LNHDA, SQIVND (reference sequence). Here the CDR3 DNA reads TGTGCCAGTAGTATAGTCGGCCAGTCGGGTGGCTACACCTTC. This codes for CASSIVGQSGGYTF.

This clone was found once. The chain employs TRBV7-2 and TRBJ2-6; no clear D gene. Germline loops: CDR1 SGHTA, CDR2 FQGNSA. The V end lost 2 bases, the J end lost 4 bases, and 9 bases lay between the germline ends. The CDR3 contains 15 residues. The CDR3 nucleotides are TGTGCCAGCAGCTTATCATGGACCGGGGCCAACGTCCTGACTTTC. It codes for CASSLSWTGANVLTF.

This clone was found a few times. The chain couples TRBV30 to TRBJ2-1, with 9 bases aligning to TRBD2. The trim removed 0 bases at V and 2 bases at J, leaving 5 bases unmatched. CDR1 is GTSNPN, CDR2 SVGIG, per germline (reference sequence). The CDR3 loop spans 16 amino acids. CDR3 sequence reads: CAWSVWASGTYNEQFF. The CDR3 DNA sequence: TGTGCCTGGAGTGTGTGGGCTAGCGGGACCTACAATGAGCAGTTCTTC.

In DNA, the CDR3 is TGTGCCAGCAGTTACTCGGGCCCGGGGGGTGAGCAGTTCTTC. Its protein product is CASSYSGPGGEQFF. V usage is TRBV6-6 and J usage is TRBJ2-1, with 7 bases lining up with TRBD2. Germline values: CDR1 MNHNY, CDR2 SVGAGI (reference sequence). This CDR3 contains 14 residues. V shed 0 bases and J 9 bases; nucleotides not matched to a gene: 5.

The genes are TRBV5-8 and TRBJ1-2; TRBD1 agrees at 10 bases. Germline V gives CDR1 SGHTS, CDR2 YDEGEE. The CDR3 length is 14 residues. Trimming cost V 3 bases and J 6 bases; bases outside gene matches: 5. The CDR3 bases are TGTGCCAGCAGCTGGGGGACAGGGGTCGATGGCTACACCTTC. This gives the protein CASSWGTGVDGYTF.

The chain has TRBV14 and TRBJ2-7; D may be TRBD2 (5 bases). Trimming took off 0 bases at V and 0 bases at J, with 12 bases between the two ends. The CDR3 runs 16 residues. Germline CDR1 SGHDN, CDR2 FVKESK. DNA for the CDR3: TGTGCCAGCAGCCAAGAAACCGGGAACCCCTCCTACGAGCAGTACTTC. Encoded protein: CASSQETGNPSYEQYF.

The J gene is TRBJ2-7, the V gene TRBV5-1; D might be TRBD1 (5 bases). Between the trimmed V and J ends, which lost 0 bases and 1 base, there was a span of 11 bases. Germline CDR1 reads SGHRS; CDR2 reads YFSETQ. The CDR3 consists of 15 residues. The CDR3 loop reads CASSLVGRVSYEQYF. CDR3 DNA: TGCGCCAGCAGCTTGGTCGGCAGGGTTTCCTACGAGCAGTACTTC.

This chain links TRBV25-1 with TRBJ1-1; D not certain. V lost 8 bases and J 0 bases, leaving 10 bases between the germline ends. In germline, CDR1 is MGHDK, CDR2 SYGVNS. The CDR3 covers 13 residues. CDR3 nucleotide sequence: TGTGCCAGCGCCTCGGACGTGAACACTGAAGCTTTCTTT. It codes for CASASDVNTEAFF.